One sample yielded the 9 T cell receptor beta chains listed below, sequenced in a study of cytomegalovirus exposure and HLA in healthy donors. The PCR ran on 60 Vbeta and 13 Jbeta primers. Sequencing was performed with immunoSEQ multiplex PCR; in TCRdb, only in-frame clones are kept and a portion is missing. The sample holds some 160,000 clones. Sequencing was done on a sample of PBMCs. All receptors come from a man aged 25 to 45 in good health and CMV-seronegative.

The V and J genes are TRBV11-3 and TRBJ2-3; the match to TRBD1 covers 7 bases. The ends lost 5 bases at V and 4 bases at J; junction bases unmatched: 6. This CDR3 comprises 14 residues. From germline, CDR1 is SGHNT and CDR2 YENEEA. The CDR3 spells CASSVNRGADTQYF. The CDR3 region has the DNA TGTGCCAGCAGCGTGAACAGGGGAGCAGATACGCAGTATTTT.

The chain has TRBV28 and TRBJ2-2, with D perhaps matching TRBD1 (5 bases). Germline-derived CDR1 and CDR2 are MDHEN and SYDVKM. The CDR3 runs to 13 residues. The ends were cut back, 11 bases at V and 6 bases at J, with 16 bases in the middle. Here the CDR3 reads CAAQGARSGELFF. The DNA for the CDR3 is TGTGCCGCGCAGGGTGCCAGATCCGGGGAGCTGTTTTTT.

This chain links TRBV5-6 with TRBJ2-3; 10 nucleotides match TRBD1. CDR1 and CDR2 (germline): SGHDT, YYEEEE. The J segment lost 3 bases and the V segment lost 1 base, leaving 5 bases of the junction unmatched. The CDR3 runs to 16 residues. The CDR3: CASSLRGTGVTDTQYF. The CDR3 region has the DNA TGTGCCAGCAGCTTGCGCGGGACAGGGGTGACAGATACGCAGTATTTT.

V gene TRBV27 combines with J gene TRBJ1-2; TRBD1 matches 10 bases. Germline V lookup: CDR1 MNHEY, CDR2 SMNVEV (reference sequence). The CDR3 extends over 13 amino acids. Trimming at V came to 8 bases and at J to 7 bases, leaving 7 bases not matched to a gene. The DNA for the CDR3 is TGTGCCAGCTCCGGGACAGGGGAAGCTGGCTACACCTTC. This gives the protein CASSGTGEAGYTF.

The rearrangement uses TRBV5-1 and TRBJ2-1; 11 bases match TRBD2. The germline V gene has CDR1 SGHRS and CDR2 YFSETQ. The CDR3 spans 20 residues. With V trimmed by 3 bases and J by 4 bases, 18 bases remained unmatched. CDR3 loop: CASSWPGQGSGTSGYNEQFF. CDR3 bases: TGCGCCAGCAGCTGGCCGGGACAGGGATCCGGGACTAGCGGTTACAATGAGCAGTTCTTC.

This CDR3 reads CASSIAAGRHTEAFF. DNA of the CDR3: TGTGCCAGTAGTATAGCAGCGGGGAGGCACACTGAAGCTTTCTTT. The V and J genes are TRBV19 and TRBJ1-1, with D uncertain. The CDR3 sequence is 15 residues long. CDR1 and CDR2 (germline): LNHDA, SQIVND (reference sequence). V shed 1 base and J shed 3 bases, with 12 bases lying between them. Complete variable domain (other parts from reference TRBV19 and TRBJ1-1): DGGITQSPKYLFRKEGQNVTLSCEQNLNHDAMYWYRQDPGQGLRLIYYSQIVNDFQKGDIAEGYSVSREKKESFPLTVTSAQKNPTAFYLCASSIAAGRHTEAFFGQGTRLTVV.

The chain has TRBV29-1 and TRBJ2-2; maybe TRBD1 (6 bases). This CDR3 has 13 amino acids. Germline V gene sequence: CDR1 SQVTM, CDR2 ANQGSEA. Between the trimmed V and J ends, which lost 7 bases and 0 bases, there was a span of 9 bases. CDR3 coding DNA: TGCAGCGCGAGACAGGCGAACACCGGGGAGCTGTTTTTT. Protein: CSARQANTGELFF.

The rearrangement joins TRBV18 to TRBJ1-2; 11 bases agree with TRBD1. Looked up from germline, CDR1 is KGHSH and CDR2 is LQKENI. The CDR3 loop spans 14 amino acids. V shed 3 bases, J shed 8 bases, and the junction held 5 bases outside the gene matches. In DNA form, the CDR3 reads TGTGCCAGCTCACCGGACAGGGGGCTTAAAGGCTACACCTTC. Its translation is CASSPDRGLKGYTF.

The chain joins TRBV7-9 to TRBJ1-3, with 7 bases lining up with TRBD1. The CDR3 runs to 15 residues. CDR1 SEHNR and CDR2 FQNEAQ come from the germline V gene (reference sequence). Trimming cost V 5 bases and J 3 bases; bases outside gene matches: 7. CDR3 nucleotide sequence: TGTGCCAGCAGCGCGCAACAGGGGCTTGGAAACACCATATATTTT. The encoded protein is CASSAQQGLGNTIYF.